The rows below give T cell receptor beta chains drawn from one sample of a study of shared clonotypes between healthy human individuals. Measured with immunoSEQ multiplex PCR; TCRdb has only the in-frame clones, and not every one. The sample lists about 2.3 million clones; about 90% were seen once. The sequencing input was naive CD4+ T cells from PBMCs. The origin of the receptors is a man aged 18 to 29 in good health. Some clones in this sample may be carry-over from other donors' samples. The CDR3 runs from the conserved cysteine through the conserved F or W. The D gene is left open where the match is weak. Clone size is shown for a subset of rows, as once, few, many or a class of expanded clone.

size	V	J	D	length	CDR3
.	TRBV13	TRBJ2-1	TRBD2	19	CASSSTRPSGSPSYNEQFF
.	TRBV7-9	TRBJ2-3	TRBD1	18	CASSLVSVRQGLTDTQYF
.	TRBV5-4	TRBJ1-1	.	14	CASSFTAENTEAFF
.	TRBV11-2	TRBJ2-1	.	16	CASSTNVRSSYNEQFF
.	TRBV29-1	TRBJ2-2	TRBD1	15	CSVGTGRARTGELFF
.	TRBV28	TRBJ2-5	TRBD2	12	CASNPGGETQYF
.	TRBV6-1	TRBJ2-1	TRBD2	17	CASGEGQSGSSYNEQFF
.	TRBV5-1	TRBJ1-1	TRBD1	15	CASSWWTGGGTEAFF
.	TRBV5-1	TRBJ2-5	.	15	CASSFGQSGMETQYF
.	TRBV28	TRBJ2-7	TRBD1	15	CASSSQGQGAYEQYF
.	TRBV9	TRBJ1-2	.	13	CASSVGQNYGYTF
.	TRBV28	TRBJ2-7	.	15	CASTTGGYGSYEQYF
.	TRBV9	TRBJ1-5	.	14	CASSVGASNQPQHF
.	TRBV2	TRBJ2-1	TRBD2	16	CASTRLAGSGSNEQFF
.	TRBV15	TRBJ2-1	.	15	CATSREGRGYNEQFF
.	TRBV4-3	TRBJ1-3	.	18	CASSQDGEGIFSGNTIYF
.	TRBV18	TRBJ2-7	.	13	CASSPGTPYEQYF
.	TRBV27	TRBJ1-5	TRBD1	17	CASSLGQGAGGNQPQHF
once	TRBV6-1	TRBJ2-2	TRBD1	14	CASRRDRAAGELFF
.	TRBV6-1	TRBJ1-1	.	15	CASSEAALGNTEAFF
.	TRBV9	TRBJ1-1	TRBD1	17	CASSVHRGGGLNTEAFF
.	TRBV6-5	TRBJ1-2	.	15	CASSGHNRRSGGYTF
.	TRBV10-1	TRBJ2-7	TRBD2	14	CASSLAGGFYEQYF
.	TRBV6-5	TRBJ2-2	.	15	CASRHRGTNTGELFF
.	TRBV5-4	TRBJ1-2	TRBD1	14	CASSPGTANYGYTF
.	TRBV7-6	TRBJ2-3	TRBD2	15	CASSLSGGQGDTQYF
few	TRBV4-3	TRBJ1-1	.	15	CASSQGAGANTEAFF
few	TRBV20-1	TRBJ1-2	.	11	CSATDRYGYTF
.	TRBV4-3	TRBJ2-7	.	16	CASSQQPGQLGYEQYF
.	TRBV2	TRBJ2-7	.	11	CASSITYEQYF
.	TRBV28	TRBJ1-5	.	15	CASSLSLRGNQPQHF
.	TRBV27	TRBJ1-5	.	14	CASSFGLQRQPQHF
.	TRBV6-5	TRBJ2-7	TRBD1	15	CASSSQTGGLWKQYF
.	TRBV6-5	TRBJ2-7	TRBD2	13	CASSSRQGGEQYF
.	TRBV28	TRBJ1-1	.	13	CASRGRMNTEAFF
.	TRBV28	TRBJ2-1	.	13	CAIEAEAYNEQFF
.	TRBV11-3	TRBJ2-4	.	17	CASSLPLSGLAKNIQYF
.	TRBV30	TRBJ2-7	.	16	CAWSTRTLRSWGEQYF
.	TRBV5-1	TRBJ1-1	.	13	CASSFETWTEAFF
.	TRBV6-5	TRBJ2-3	.	14	CASRDGLRTDTQYF
.	TRBV7-8	TRBJ2-7	.	14	CASSLRAPTHEQYF
.	TRBV5-1	TRBJ2-2	TRBD1	16	CASRPAETGGTGELFF
.	TRBV7-3	TRBJ2-2	.	14	CASSLVSGTGELFF
.	TRBV2	TRBJ2-3	TRBD1	16	CASSHQQGFRTDTQYF
.	TRBV7-9	TRBJ2-1	TRBD1	16	CASSRLQGTTYNEQFF